This T cell receptor beta chain stems from a study of CD8 T cells in Susac syndrome. Overall study findings and caveats: Total CD8+ repertoires held some 16 Susac-specific public clones, while CD8+ TEMRA repertoires held 5 or 6.

An amount of RNA that ranged from roughly 0.45 to 1 ug was reverse transcribed with random hexamers. TCRdb reprocessed the immunoSEQ multiplex PCR reads with MiXCR, giving one entry per CDR3 protein. The sample holds some 110,000 distinct CDR3 sequences, roughly 94% seen once. This clonotype was seen only once. No antigen is known for it. Sequencing of TCR beta was performed on blood CD8+ T cells and on blood CD4+ T cells. This receptor was obtained from a human donor with Susac syndrome. Sequencing was performed on CD8+ T cells from PBMCs.

CDR3 DNA: TGTGCCAGCAGCCCCAACTCTGGGGCCAACGTCCTGACTTTC. Amino acids: CASSPNSGANVLTF. The chain couples TRBV7-6 to TRBJ2-6; D unresolved. The CDR3 is 14 residues long. V gave up 5 bases and J gave up 0 bases, with 5 bases separating them. Germline V gene sequence: CDR1 SGHVS, CDR2 FNYEAQ. The entire variable domain, with the rest obtained from reference TRBV7-6 and TRBJ2-6, is as follows: GAGVSQSPRYKVTKRGQDVALRCDPISGHVSLYWYRQALGQGPEFLTYFNYEAQQDKSGLPNDRFSAERPEGSISTLTIQRTEQRDSAMYRCASSPNSGANVLTFGAGSRLTVL.